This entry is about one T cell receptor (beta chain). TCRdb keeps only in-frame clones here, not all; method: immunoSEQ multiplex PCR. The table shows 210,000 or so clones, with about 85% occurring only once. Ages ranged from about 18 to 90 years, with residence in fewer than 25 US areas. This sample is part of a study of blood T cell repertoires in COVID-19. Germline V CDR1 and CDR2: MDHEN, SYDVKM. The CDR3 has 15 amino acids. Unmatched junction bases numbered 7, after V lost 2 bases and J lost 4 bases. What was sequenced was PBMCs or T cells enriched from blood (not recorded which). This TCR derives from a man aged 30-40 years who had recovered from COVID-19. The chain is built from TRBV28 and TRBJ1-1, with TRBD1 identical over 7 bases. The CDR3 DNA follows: TGTGCCAGCAGTTTAGGGACCAGGGGGAGCACTGAAGCTTTCTTT. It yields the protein CASSLGTRGSTEAFF.